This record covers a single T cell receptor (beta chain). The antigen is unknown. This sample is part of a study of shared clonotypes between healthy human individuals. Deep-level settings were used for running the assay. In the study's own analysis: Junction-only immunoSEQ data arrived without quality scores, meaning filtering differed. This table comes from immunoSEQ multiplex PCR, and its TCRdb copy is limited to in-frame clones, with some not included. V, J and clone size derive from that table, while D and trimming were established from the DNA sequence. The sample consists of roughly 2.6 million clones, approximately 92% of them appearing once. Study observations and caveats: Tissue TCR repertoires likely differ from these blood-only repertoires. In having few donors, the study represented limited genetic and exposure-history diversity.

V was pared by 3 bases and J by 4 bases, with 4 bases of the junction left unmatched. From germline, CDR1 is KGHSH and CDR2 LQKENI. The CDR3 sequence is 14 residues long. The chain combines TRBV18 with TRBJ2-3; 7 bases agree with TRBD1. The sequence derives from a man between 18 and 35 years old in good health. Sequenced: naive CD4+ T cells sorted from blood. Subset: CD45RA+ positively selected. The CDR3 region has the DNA TGTGCCAGCTCACCCCAGGGGGTGGCAGATACGCAGTATTTT. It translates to CASSPQGVADTQYF.